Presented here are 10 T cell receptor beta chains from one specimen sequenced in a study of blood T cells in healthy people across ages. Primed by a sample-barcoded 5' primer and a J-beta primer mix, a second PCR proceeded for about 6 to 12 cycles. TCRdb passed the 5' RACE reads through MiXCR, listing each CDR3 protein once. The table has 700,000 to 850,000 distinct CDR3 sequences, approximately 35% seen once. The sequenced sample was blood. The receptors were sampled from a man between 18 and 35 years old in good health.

CDR3 sequence (DNA): TGTGCCAGCAGCGTCGGTGCAGGGGCAACAGATACGCAGTATTTT. It encodes CASSVGAGATDTQYF. The chain recombines TRBV5-4 with TRBJ2-3; tentatively, D is TRBD1 (6 bases). V shed 4 bases and J shed 3 bases, with 15 bases lying between them. Germline CDR1 and CDR2: SGHNT and YYREEE (reference sequence). This CDR3 has 15 residues.

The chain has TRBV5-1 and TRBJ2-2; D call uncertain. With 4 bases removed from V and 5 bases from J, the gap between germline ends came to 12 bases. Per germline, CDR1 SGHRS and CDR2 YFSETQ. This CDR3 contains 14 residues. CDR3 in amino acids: CASSEKYGTGELFF. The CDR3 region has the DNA TGCGCCAGCAGCGAGAAGTATGGGACCGGGGAGCTGTTTTTT.

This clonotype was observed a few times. CDR3 protein: CSAGGGEDTEAFF. The CDR3, as DNA: TGCAGCGCCGGGGGGGGAGAGGACACTGAAGCTTTCTTT. This chain joins TRBV29-1 and TRBJ1-1, with a possible D match to TRBD1 (5 bases). The CDR3 totals 13 residues. With 7 bases removed from V and 3 bases from J, the gap between germline ends came to 15 bases. Germline V gene lookup returns CDR1 SQVTM and CDR2 ANQGSEA.

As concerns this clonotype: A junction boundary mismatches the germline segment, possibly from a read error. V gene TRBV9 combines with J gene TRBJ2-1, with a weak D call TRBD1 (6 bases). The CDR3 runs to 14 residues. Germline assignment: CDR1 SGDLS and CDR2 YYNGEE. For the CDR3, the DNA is TGTACCAGCAGCGCTCGACAGGTATCCAATGAGCAGTTCTTC. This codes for CTSSARQVSNEQFF.

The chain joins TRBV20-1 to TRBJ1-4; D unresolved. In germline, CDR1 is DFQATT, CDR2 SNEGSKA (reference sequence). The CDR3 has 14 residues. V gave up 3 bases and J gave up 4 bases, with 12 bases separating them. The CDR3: CSASEAMGNEKLFF. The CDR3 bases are TGCAGTGCTAGTGAGGCGATGGGTAATGAAAAACTGTTTTTT.

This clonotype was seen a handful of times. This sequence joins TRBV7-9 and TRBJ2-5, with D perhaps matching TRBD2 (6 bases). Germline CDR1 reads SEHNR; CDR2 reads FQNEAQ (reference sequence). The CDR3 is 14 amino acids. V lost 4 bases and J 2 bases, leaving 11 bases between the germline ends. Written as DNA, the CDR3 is TGTGCCAGCAGCTCAGGACTAACTCAAGAGACCCAGTACTTC. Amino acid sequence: CASSSGLTQETQYF.

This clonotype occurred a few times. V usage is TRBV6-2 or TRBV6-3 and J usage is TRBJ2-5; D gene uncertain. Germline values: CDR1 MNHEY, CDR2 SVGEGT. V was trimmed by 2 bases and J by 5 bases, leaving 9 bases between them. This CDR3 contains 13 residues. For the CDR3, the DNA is TGTGCCAGCAGTTACAATACGGTGGAGACCCAGTACTTC. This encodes CASSYNTVETQYF.

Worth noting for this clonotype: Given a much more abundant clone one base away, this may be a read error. This chain's CDR3 is CATSVGRGYGETQFF. The CDR3 bases are TGTGCCACCAGTGTCGGCAGGGGGTATGGAGAGACCCAGTTCTTC. The rearrangement uses TRBV24-1 and TRBJ2-5, with TRBD1 matching over 7 bases. TRBJ2-1 explains the end of the DNA better; the J call may be wrong. This CDR3 spans 15 amino acids. Germline V gene data show CDR1 as KGHDR and CDR2 as SFDVKD.

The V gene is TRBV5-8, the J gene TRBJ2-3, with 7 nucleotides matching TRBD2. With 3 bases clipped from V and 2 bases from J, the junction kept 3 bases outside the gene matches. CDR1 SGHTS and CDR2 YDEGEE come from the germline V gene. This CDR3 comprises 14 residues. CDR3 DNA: TGTGCCAGCAGCTCCGGGACTACCACAGATACGCAGTATTTT. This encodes CASSSGTTTDTQYF.

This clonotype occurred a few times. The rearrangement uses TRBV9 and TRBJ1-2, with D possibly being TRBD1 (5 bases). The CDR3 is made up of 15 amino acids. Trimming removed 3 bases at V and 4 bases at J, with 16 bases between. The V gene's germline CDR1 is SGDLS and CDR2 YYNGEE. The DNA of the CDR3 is TGTGCCAGCAGCGGATCAGGGATCGGCGTCTATGGCTACACCTTC. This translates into CASSGSGIGVYGYTF. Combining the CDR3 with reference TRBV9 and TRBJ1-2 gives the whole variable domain DSGVTQTPKHLITATGQRVTLRCSPRSGDLSVYWYQQSLDQGLQFLIQYYNGEERAKGNILERFSAQQFPDLHSELNLSSLELGDSALYFCASSGSGIGVYGYTFGSGTRLTVV.